The sequence of this T cell receptor (beta chain) was determined in a study of T cell changes during pregnancy in multiple sclerosis. This CDR3 contains 16 residues. V gave up 0 bases and J gave up 7 bases, with 16 bases separating them. Germline V lookup: CDR1 LGHNA, CDR2 YNFKEQ. The method was immunoSEQ multiplex PCR; TCRdb's version includes in-frame clones alone and lacks a portion of them. The profile shows tens of thousands of clones, approximately 90% of them singletons. Sequences were derived from CD4+ T cells from peripheral blood mononuclear cells, sampled in the third trimester of pregnancy. The chain couples TRBV4-2 to TRBJ1-5; D unresolved. This clonotype was sampled from a female donor with multiple sclerosis, enrolled in a pregnancy study. The CDR3 region is CASSQDSGYPKQPQHF. CDR3 bases: TGTGCCAGCAGCCAAGATTCGGGATACCCAAAACAGCCCCAGCATTTT.